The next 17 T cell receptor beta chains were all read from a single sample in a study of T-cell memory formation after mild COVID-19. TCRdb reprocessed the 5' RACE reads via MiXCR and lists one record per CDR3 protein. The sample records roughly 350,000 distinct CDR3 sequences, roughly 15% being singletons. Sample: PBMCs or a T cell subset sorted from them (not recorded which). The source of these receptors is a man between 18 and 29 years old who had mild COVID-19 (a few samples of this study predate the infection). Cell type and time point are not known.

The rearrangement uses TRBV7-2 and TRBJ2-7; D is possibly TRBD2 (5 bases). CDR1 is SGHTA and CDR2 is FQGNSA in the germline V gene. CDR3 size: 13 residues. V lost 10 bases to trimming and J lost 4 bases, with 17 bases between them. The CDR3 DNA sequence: TGTGCCACCTCCCGGACTCCAGAATACGAGCAGTACTTC. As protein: CATSRTPEYEQYF.

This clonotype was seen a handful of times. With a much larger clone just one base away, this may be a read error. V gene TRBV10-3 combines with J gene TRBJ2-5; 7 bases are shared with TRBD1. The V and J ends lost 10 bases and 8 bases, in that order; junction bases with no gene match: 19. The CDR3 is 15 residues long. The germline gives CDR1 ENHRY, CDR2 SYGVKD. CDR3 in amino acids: CATRRKGAQEDTQYF. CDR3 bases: TGTGCCACCCGGCGAAAGGGGGCTCAGGAGGATACCCAGTACTTC.

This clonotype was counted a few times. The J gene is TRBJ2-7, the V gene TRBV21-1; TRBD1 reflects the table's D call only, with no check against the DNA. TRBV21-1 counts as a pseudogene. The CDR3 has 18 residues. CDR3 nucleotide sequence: TGTGCCAGCATCCCGGGACAGACGTCGAGGAACCCCAGTTACGAGCAGTACGTC. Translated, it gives CASIPGQTSRNPSYEQYV.

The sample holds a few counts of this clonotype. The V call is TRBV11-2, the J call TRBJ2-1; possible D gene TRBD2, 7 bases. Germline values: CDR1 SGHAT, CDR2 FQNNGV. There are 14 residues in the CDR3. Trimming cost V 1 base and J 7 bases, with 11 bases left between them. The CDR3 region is CASSLGRGANEQFF. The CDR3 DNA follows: TGTGCCAGCAGCTTAGGCCGGGGGGCAAATGAGCAGTTCTTC. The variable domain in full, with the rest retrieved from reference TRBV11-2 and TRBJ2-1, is EAGVAQSPRYKIIEKRQSVAFWCNPISGHATLYWYQQILGQGPKLLIQFQNNGVVDDSQLPKDRFSAERLKGVDSTLKIQPAKLEDSAVYLCASSLGRGANEQFFGPGTRLTVL.

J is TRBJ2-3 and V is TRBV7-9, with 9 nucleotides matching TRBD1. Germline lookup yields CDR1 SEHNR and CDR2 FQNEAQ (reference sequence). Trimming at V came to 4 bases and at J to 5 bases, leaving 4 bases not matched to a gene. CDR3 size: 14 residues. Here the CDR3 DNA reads TGTGCCAGCAGCTCGGGACAGGGTGAAGATACGCAGTATTTT. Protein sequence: CASSSGQGEDTQYF.

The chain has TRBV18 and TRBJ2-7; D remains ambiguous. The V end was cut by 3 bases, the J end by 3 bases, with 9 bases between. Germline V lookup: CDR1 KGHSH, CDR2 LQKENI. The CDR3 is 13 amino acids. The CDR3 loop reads CASSPDGDYEQYV. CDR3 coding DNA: TGTGCCAGCTCACCGGACGGAGACTACGAGCAGTACGTC.

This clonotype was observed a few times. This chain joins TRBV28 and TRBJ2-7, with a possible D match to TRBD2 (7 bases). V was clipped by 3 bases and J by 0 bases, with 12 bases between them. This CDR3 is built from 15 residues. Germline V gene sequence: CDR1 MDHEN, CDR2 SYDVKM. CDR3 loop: CASSFGRGSSYEQYV. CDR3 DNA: TGTGCCAGCAGTTTTGGGAGGGGGAGCTCCTACGAGCAGTACGTC.

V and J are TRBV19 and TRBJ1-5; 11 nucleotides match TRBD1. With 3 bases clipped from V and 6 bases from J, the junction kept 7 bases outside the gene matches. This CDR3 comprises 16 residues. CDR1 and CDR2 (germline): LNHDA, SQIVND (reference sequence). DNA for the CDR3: TGTGCCAGTAGTATCCCCTCCGGGACAGGGGGTCAGCCCCAGCATTTT. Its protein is CASSIPSGTGGQPQHF.

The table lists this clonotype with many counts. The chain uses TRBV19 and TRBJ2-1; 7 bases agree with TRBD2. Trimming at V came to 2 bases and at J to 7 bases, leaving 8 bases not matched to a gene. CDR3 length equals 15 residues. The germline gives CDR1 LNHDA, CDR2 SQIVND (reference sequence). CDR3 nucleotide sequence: TGTGCCAGTAGTATATACTCTCGACTAGCAAATGAGCAGTTCTTC. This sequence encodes CASSIYSRLANEQFF.

CDR3 nucleotides: TGTGCTAGTGGTTTCTCAGCCGCGTTGGGGCAGTACTTC. Translated, it gives CASGFSAALGQYF. J is TRBJ2-7 and V is TRBV12-5; D is unresolved. Trimming left V 3 bases short and J 9 bases short, with 15 bases between. The CDR3 extends over 13 amino acids. CDR1 is LGHNT and CDR2 is FRNRAP in the germline V gene.

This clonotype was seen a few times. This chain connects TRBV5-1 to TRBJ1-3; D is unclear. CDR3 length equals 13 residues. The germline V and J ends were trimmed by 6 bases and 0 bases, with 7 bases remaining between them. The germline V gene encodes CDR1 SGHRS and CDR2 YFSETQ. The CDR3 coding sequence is TGCGCCAGCACCACAGCCTCTGGAAACACCATATATTTT. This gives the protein CASTTASGNTIYF.

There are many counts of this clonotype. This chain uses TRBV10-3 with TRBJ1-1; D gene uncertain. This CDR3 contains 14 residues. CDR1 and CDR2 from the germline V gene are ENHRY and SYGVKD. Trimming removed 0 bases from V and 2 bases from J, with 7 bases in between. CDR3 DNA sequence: TGTGCCATCAGTGAGTCGGCAGATAACACTGAAGCTTTCTTT. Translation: CAISESADNTEAFF.

CDR3 sequence (DNA): TGTGCCAGCAGCCCGGGACAGCAAAATGAGCAGTTCTTC. Translating gives CASSPGQQNEQFF. The gene calls are TRBV12-3 or TRBV12-4 and TRBJ2-1; 7 nucleotides align to TRBD1. The ends lost 6 bases at V and 7 bases at J; junction bases unmatched: 6. The CDR3 totals 13 residues.

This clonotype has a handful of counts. The CDR3 reads CASSLSLFTGELFF. The DNA of the CDR3 is TGCGCCAGCAGCCTCAGTTTGTTCACCGGGGAGCTGTTTTTT. The genes are TRBV4-3 and TRBJ2-2; D is unclear. Looked up from germline, CDR1 is LGHNA and CDR2 is YSLEER. Trimming took 4 bases from V and 4 from J, leaving 10 bases between them. The CDR3 is 14 amino acids.

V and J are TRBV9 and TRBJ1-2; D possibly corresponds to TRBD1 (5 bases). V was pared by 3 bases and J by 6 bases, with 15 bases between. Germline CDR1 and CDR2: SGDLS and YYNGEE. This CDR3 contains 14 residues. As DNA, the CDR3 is TGTGCCAGCAGCGGCCAGGGAGGACGGGATGGCTACACCTTC. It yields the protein CASSGQGGRDGYTF.

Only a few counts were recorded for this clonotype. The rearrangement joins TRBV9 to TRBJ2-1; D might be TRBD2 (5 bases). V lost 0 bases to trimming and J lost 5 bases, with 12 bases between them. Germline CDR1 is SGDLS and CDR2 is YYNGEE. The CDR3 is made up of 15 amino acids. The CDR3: CASSVGGGHNNEQFF. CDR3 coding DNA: TGTGCCAGCAGCGTAGGAGGAGGTCATAACAATGAGCAGTTCTTC.

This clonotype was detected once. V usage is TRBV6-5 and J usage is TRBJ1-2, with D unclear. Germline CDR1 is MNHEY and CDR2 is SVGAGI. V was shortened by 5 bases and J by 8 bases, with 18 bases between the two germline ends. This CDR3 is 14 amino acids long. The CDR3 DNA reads TGTGCCAGCAGTACCCCCAGAGCGCGTTACGGCTACACCTTC. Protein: CASSTPRARYGYTF.